This TCR beta chain was documented in a study of CD8 T cells in Susac syndrome. Reverse transcription of roughly 0.5 to 1 ug RNA was performed with random hexamers. A single record per CDR3 protein comes from TCRdb applying MiXCR to the immunoSEQ multiplex PCR reads. The sample yields about 180,000 distinct CDR3 sequences, 85% to 95% seen once. The CD8+ and CD4+ T cells were negatively isolated, with the TEMRA cells enriched by FACS. The TCR was taken from a human donor with multiple sclerosis. Sequenced input: CD8+ T cells from PBMCs.

The CDR3 reads CSVVREAGELFF. The CDR3 region has the DNA TGCAGCGTTGTGAGGGAGGCCGGGGAGCTGTTTTTT. The chain recombines TRBV29-1 with TRBJ2-2, with a tentative D call TRBD2 (6 bases). In germline, CDR1 is SQVTM, CDR2 ANQGSEA. Trimming removed 4 bases from V and 6 bases from J, with 9 bases in between. This CDR3 has 12 amino acids.